The entry below describes one T cell receptor beta chain. These data belong to a study of CD8 T cells in Susac syndrome. The CDR3 has 13 amino acids. Germline CDR1 and CDR2: KGHDR and SFDVKD. V lost 0 bases, J lost 6 bases, and 5 bases lay in between. Roughly 0.45 to 1 ug RNA was reverse transcribed with random hexamers. MiXCR, applied by TCRdb to the immunoSEQ multiplex PCR reads, yields one record per CDR3 protein. The table includes fewer than 250,000 distinct CDR3 sequences, roughly 90% detected once. The chain employs TRBV24-1 and TRBJ2-1; D remains unclear. Sequencing was performed on CD8+ T cells from PBMCs. This clonotype originated in a human donor with multiple sclerosis. CDR3 region: CATSDLLGNEQFF. As DNA, the CDR3 is TGTGCCACCAGTGATTTGCTAGGCAATGAGCAGTTCTTC.